These T cell receptor beta chains were read from a single sample in a study of graft-versus-host responses after intestinal transplantation. The antigens of these receptors remain unknown. Assay: immunoSEQ multiplex PCR; the TCRdb copy retains only in-frame clones and omits some. The table has roughly 81,000 clones, around 83% seen once. Source: unstimulated CD4+ T cells sorted from spleen or lymph node cells, taken before intestinal transplant. Receptors were obtained from a human donor who received an intestinal transplant. The CDR3 runs from the conserved cysteine through the conserved F or W. The D gene is left open where the match is weak. Some rows have no size entry. The others give once, few or many, or a class for an expanded clone.

clone_size | j_call | v_call | d_call | cdr3_nt | cdr3_aa
few | TRBJ1-6 | TRBV4-2 | - | TGTGCCAGCAGCCCAATAAGGGCAGGGGTTTCGGATTCACCCCTCCACTTT | CASSPIRAGVSDSPLHF
- | TRBJ2-1 | TRBV6-5 | - | TGTGCCAGCAGTTACCAGACGAGCAAGGGGAATGAGCAGTTCTTC | CASSYQTSKGNEQFF
- | TRBJ2-3 | TRBV20-1 | - | TGCAGTGCTAGAGATAGAGCATTAGAGTATTTT | CSARDRALEYF
once | TRBJ1-6 | TRBV5-1 | TRBD1 | TGCGCCAGCAGCCAGTACCAACAGGGGGCTTTATATAATTCACCCCTCCACTTT | CASSQYQQGALYNSPLHF
- | TRBJ2-7 | TRBV6-5 | TRBD1 | TGTGCCAGCAGTTACGGGTCCGGGACAGGTTACTACGAGCAGTACTTC | CASSYGSGTGYYEQYF
- | TRBJ1-5 | TRBV19 | TRBD1 | TGTGCCAGTAGTCCTAGACCCACAGGGGGGGTCCATCAGCCCCAGCATTTT | CASSPRPTGGVHQPQHF
- | TRBJ2-5 | TRBV6-5 | - | TGTGCCAGCAGTTGGCAGGGAGAGACCCAGTACTTC | CASSWQGETQYF
- | TRBJ1-4 | TRBV5-6 | - | TGTGCCAGCAGAGGGGGTGCAACTAATGAAAAACTGTTTTTT | CASRGGATNEKLFF
once | TRBJ2-2 | TRBV18 | - | TGTGCCAGCTCACCACCGAGCAGGTTGAACACCGGGGAGCTGTTTTTT | CASSPPSRLNTGELFF
few | TRBJ2-7 | TRBV30 | - | TGTGCCTGGATGGAGCAAGGGGGTTCCTACGAGCAGTACTTC | CAWMEQGGSYEQYF
- | TRBJ2-4 | TRBV5-1 | - | TGCGCCAGCAGCTTGGGAGGGAATGGTGGTCAAAACATTCAGTACTTC | CASSLGGNGGQNIQYF
- | TRBJ2-5 | TRBV20-1 | - | TGCAGTCCCGTGGGGGGAGAGACCCAGTACTTC | CSPVGGETQYF
medium-sized | TRBJ1-5 | TRBV13 | - | TGTGCCAGCAGCGGGCTGGATCAGCCCCAGCATTTT | CASSGLDQPQHF
few | TRBJ2-7 | TRBV7-8 | - | TGTGCCAGCAGCTTACGCGAGGGGAGGTTCTACGAGCAGTACTTC | CASSLREGRFYEQYF
- | TRBJ2-5 | TRBV5-5 | - | TGTGCCAGCAGCTTGGACTCCAAGATCTGGGAGACCCAGTACTTC | CASSLDSKIWETQYF
- | TRBJ1-1 | TRBV5-1 | - | TGCGCCAGCAGCCGCGAGCCGATGAACACTGAAGCTTTCTTT | CASSREPMNTEAFF
- | TRBJ2-5 | TRBV7-6 | TRBD1 | TGTGCCAGCAGCCCCGGGACAGGGGGCTCAGAGACCCAGTACTTC | CASSPGTGGSETQYF
once | TRBJ2-3 | TRBV5-1 | TRBD1 | TGCGCCAGCAGCATCCCAGAGACAGGGATTACAGATACGCAGTATTTT | CASSIPETGITDTQYF
- | TRBJ1-2 | TRBV11-2 | TRBD1 | TGTGCCAGCAGCCCAAGAGACAGGGGGCCTGGCTACACCTTC | CASSPRDRGPGYTF
- | TRBJ1-1 | TRBV7-3 | TRBD1 | TGTGCCAGCAGCTTAAACCTAGGACAGGGGAAACCTGAAGCTTTCTTT | CASSLNLGQGKPEAFF
- | TRBJ2-7 | TRBV15 | - | TGTGCCACCAGCAGAGATGGCCAGGGGCAGCAGTACTTC | CATSRDGQGQQYF
- | TRBJ2-7 | TRBV18 | TRBD1 | TGTGCCAGCTCCCCCGGTCAGGCAGGGGGCGGATACGAGCAGTACTTC | CASSPGQAGGGYEQYF
- | TRBJ2-5 | TRBV16 | - | TGTGCCAGCAGCACACAGGGTGGGGAAGAGACCCAGTACTTC | CASSTQGGEETQYF
- | TRBJ1-3 | TRBV2 | TRBD1 | TGTGCCAGCAGCCTCAGGACAGGGGGCTTTGGAAACACCATATATTTT | CASSLRTGGFGNTIYF
few | TRBJ2-5 | TRBV6-1 | - | TGTGCCAGTGGAACGGGTGAGACCCAGTACTTC | CASGTGETQYF
few | TRBJ1-1 | TRBV5-4 | - | TGTGCCAGCAGCTTTTTCTCAGCCAGGAGGGACACTGAAGCTTTCTTT | CASSFFSARRDTEAFF
once | TRBJ2-7 | TRBV4-1 | TRBD1 | TGCGCCAGCAGCCCACATCGGACAGGGGGCTTTGGCGAGCAGTACTTC | CASSPHRTGGFGEQYF
- | TRBJ2-5 | TRBV18 | - | TGTGCCAGCTCACCACCGGGGCGGGGCAGGGAGACCCAGTACTTC | CASSPPGRGRETQYF
- | TRBJ2-7 | TRBV23-1 | - | TGCGCCAGCAGTCAGTCAGACTACGAGCAGTACTTC | CASSQSDYEQYF
- | TRBJ2-7 | TRBV5-1 | TRBD1 | TGCGCCAGCAGCTTGGCGGCCGGGACAGGGGCGCTAGAGCAGTACTTC | CASSLAAGTGALEQYF
- | TRBJ2-4 | TRBV5-8 | - | TGTGCCAGCAGCTATCCCGGGACAACAAAAAACATTCAGTACTTC | CASSYPGTTKNIQYF
- | TRBJ2-7 | TRBV5-1 | - | TGCGCCAGCAGCCGCGACAGCTACGAGCAGTACTTC | CASSRDSYEQYF
- | TRBJ2-7 | TRBV5-4 | TRBD1 | TGTGCCAGCAGCCCTCGACAGGGGCCTTCCTACGAGCAGTACTTC | CASSPRQGPSYEQYF
- | TRBJ2-2 | TRBV19 | TRBD2 | TGTGCCAGTACCGGGGGGGCGGAGACCGGGGAGCTGTTTTTT | CASTGGAETGELFF
- | TRBJ1-4 | TRBV5-8 | TRBD1 | TGTGCCAGCAGTCGTGGCACAGGGGTGGGTGAAAAACTGTTTTTT | CASSRGTGVGEKLFF
- | TRBJ1-5 | TRBV30 | - | TGTGCCTGGGGAACAGGAGGCAATCAGCCCCAGCATTTT | CAWGTGGNQPQHF
- | TRBJ2-3 | TRBV7-9 | - | TGTGCCAGCAGCTTAGCCGGGGGTTCCGGCGATACGCAGTATTTT | CASSLAGGSGDTQYF
- | TRBJ2-5 | TRBV9 | TRBD2 | TGTGCCAGCAGCGGACGGACTAGCGGGAGCATTTCACAGGAGACCCAGTACTTC | CASSGRTSGSISQETQYF
- | TRBJ2-5 | TRBV11-2 | TRBD1 | TGTGCCAGCAGCCTCTACAGGGGTCAAGAGACCCAGTACTTC | CASSLYRGQETQYF
- | TRBJ1-2 | TRBV5-6 | TRBD1 | TGTGCCAGCAGCTTGCTGGGATACTACACCGGGACAGGGGATGGCTACACCTTC | CASSLLGYYTGTGDGYTF
- | TRBJ2-3 | TRBV18 | TRBD2 | TGTGCCAGCTCACCGCCAACTAGCGGGGGGTCGCAGTATTTT | CASSPPTSGGSQYF
- | TRBJ2-2 | TRBV9 | TRBD2 | TGTGCCAGCAGCGGCCTCCCGGGGGGGACCGGGGAGCTGTTTTTT | CASSGLPGGTGELFF
- | TRBJ1-1 | TRBV21-1 | - | TGTGCCAGCAGCCCCCGGAGGCGGACAGCAAACACTGAAGCTTTCTTT | CASSPRRRTANTEAFF
few | TRBJ2-3 | TRBV9 | - | TGTGCCAGCAGTTGGGGCGCTAGCACAGATACGCAGTATTTT | CASSWGASTDTQYF
- | TRBJ2-5 | TRBV6-5 | - | TGTGCCAGCAGAGGTCCCAGGGAAGAGACCCAGTACTTC | CASRGPREETQYF
- | TRBJ2-3 | TRBV7-6 | - | TGTGCCAGCAGCTTAGAAGCGGGCACAGATACGCAGTATTTT | CASSLEAGTDTQYF
- | TRBJ2-7 | TRBV7-8 | TRBD1 | TGTGCCAGCAGCTCCCGGGACAGAGGCTACGAGCAGTACTTC | CASSSRDRGYEQYF
- | TRBJ2-5 | TRBV15 | - | TGTGCCACCAGCAATACAGGGCGAGAGACCCAGTACTTC | CATSNTGRETQYF
- | TRBJ2-5 | TRBV29-1 | TRBD2 | TGCAGCGTTGCCCTTCGCCAGGGAGGGAATGAGCAGTACTTC | CSVALRQGGNEQYF
- | TRBJ2-3 | TRBV5-1 | TRBD1 | TGCGCCAGCAGCCTCCGGGACAGGGGCACAGATACGCAGTATTTT | CASSLRDRGTDTQYF
once | TRBJ2-7 | TRBV28 | TRBD2 | TGTGCCAGTAGTAGCGGGGCCTCCTACGAGCAGTACTTC | CASSSGASYEQYF
once | TRBJ1-1 | TRBV19 | - | TGTGCCAGTAGTACAAGCGGGGCGGACACTGAAGCTTTCTTT | CASSTSGADTEAFF